This TCR beta chain is drawn from a study of T cells in Graves' hyperthyroidism and ophthalmopathy. The CDR3 is made up of 13 amino acids. Trimming removed 0 bases from V and 14 bases from J, with 13 bases in between. Per germline, CDR1 LGHNA and CDR2 YSLEER. Concerning this clonotype itself: Its antigen remains unknown.

Study-level findings and limits: Most clonotypes expanded in the thyroid (above 0.001) were also present in blood.

When ophthalmopathy did not progress within 18 months, Graves' hyperthyroidism was considered stable. Uncontrolled infection, other autoimmune disease, pregnancy and lactation each barred patients from inclusion. Isolation of PBMCs was performed on around 9.8 ml fresh peripheral blood. Amplification of TCR beta CDR3 regions was performed using RNA transcripts as template. The TCR CDR3 first-round RT-PCR relied on the HTBI primer set. TCRdb ran MiXCR on the multiplex PCR reads and lists one entry per CDR3 protein. The table records 600,000 to 800,000 distinct CDR3 sequences, approximately 40% of them present only once.

The origin of this receptor is a woman aged 40 to 55 with Graves' hyperthyroidism. The sequencing sample was made of blood. The rearrangement links TRBV4-3 to TRBJ1-4; no reliable D call. CDR3 sequence reads: CASSQDTGIVLFF. DNA of the CDR3: TGCGCCAGCAGCCAAGACACCGGGATAGTTCTGTTTTTT.